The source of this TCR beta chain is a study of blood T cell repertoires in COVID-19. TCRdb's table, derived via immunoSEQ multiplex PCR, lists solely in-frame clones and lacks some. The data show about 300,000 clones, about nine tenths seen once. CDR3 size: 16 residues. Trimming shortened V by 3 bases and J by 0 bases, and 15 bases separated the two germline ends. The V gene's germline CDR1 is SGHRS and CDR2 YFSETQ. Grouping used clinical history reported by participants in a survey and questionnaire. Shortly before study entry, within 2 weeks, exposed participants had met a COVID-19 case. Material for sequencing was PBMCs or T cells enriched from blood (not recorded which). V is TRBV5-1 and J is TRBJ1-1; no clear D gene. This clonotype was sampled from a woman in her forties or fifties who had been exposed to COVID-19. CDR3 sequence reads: CASSSLSNGMNTEAFF. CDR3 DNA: TGCGCCAGCAGCTCGTTATCGAACGGGATGAACACTGAAGCTTTCTTT. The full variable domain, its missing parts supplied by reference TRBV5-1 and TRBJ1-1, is KAGVTQTPRYLIKTRGQQVTLSCSPISGHRSVSWYQQTPGQGLQFLFEYFSETQRNKGNFPGRFSGRQFSNSRSEMNVSTLELGDSALYLCASSSLSNGMNTEAFFGQGTRLTVV.